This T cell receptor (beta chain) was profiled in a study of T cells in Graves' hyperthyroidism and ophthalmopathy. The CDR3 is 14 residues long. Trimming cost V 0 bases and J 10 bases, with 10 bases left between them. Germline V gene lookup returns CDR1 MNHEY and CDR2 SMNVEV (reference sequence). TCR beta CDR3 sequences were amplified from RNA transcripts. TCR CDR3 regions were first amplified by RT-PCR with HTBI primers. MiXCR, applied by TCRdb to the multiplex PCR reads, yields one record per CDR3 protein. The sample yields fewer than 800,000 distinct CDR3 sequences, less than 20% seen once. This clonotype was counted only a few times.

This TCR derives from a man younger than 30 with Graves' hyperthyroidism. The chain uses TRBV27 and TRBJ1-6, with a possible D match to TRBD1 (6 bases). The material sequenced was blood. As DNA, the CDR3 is TGTGCCAGCAGTTTATCAACAGGGCGCTCACCCCTCCACTTT. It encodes CASSLSTGRSPLHF.